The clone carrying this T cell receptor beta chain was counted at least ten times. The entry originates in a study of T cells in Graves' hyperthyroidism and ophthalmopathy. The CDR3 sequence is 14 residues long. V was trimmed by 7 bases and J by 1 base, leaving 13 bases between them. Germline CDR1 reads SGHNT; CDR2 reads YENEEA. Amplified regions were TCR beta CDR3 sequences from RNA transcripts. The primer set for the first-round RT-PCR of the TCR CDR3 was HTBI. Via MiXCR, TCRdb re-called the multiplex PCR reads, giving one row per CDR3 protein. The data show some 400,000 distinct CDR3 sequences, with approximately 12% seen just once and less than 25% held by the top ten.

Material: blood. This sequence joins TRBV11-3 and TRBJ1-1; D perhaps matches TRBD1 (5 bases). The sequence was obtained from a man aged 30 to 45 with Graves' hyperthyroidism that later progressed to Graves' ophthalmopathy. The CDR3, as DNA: TGTGCCAGCAATGGGGGGACTGAGAACACTGAAGCTTTCTTT. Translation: CASNGGTENTEAFF.